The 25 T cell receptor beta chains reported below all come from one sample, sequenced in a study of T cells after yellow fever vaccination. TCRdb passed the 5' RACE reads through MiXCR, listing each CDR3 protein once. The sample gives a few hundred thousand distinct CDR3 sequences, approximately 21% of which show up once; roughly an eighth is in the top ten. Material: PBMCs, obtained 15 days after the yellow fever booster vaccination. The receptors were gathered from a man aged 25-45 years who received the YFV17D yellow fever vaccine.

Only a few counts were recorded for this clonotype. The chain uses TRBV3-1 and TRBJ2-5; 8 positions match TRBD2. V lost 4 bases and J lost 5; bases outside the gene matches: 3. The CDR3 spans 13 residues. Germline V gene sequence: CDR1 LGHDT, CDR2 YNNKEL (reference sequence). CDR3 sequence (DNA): TGTGCCAGCAGCCTAACTAGCGGCGAGACCCAGTACTTC. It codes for CASSLTSGETQYF.

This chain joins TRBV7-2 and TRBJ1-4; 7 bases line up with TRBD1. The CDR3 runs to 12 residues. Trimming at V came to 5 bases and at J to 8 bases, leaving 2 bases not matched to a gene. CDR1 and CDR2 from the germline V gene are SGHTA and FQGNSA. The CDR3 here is CASSPGGEKLFF. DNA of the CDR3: TGTGCCAGCAGCCCAGGGGGGGAAAAACTGTTTTTT.

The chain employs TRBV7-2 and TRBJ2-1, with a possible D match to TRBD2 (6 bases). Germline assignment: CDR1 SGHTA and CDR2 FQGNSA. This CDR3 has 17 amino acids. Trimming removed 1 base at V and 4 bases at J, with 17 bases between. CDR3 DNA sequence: TGTGCCAGCAGCTTAGTCCTGGTCGGCGGGAATTACAATGAGCAGTTCTTC. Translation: CASSLVLVGGNYNEQFF.

Here the CDR3 reads CASAQGGGIAGANVLTF. The CDR3 DNA sequence: TGTGCCAGTGCCCAGGGCGGGGGAATTGCCGGGGCCAACGTCCTGACTTTC. This chain joins TRBV19 and TRBJ2-6; the match to TRBD2 covers 7 bases. The CDR3 contains 17 residues. Germline CDR1 LNHDA, CDR2 SQIVND (reference sequence). J gave up 4 bases and V 8 bases, and 14 bases lay outside the gene matches.

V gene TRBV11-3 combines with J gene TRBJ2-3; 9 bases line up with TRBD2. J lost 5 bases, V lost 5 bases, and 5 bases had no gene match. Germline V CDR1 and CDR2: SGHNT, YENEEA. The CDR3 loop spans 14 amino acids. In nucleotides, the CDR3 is TGTGCCAGCAGCCCAGCGGGAGGAGGAGATACGCAGTATTTT. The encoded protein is CASSPAGGGDTQYF.

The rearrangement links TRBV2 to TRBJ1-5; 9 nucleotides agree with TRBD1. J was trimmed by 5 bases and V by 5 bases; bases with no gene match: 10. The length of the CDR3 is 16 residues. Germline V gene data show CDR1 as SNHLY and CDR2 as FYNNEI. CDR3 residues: CASSTQGALTDQPQHF. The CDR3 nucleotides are TGTGCCAGCAGTACACAGGGGGCCCTGACTGATCAGCCCCAGCATTTT.

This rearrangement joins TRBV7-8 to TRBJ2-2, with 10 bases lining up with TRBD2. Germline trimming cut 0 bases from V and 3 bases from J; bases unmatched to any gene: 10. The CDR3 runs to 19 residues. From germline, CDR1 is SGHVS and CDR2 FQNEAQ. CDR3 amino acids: CASSLASLRTSGYTGELFF. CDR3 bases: TGTGCCAGCAGCTTAGCGTCCCTCAGGACTAGCGGATACACCGGGGAGCTGTTTTTT.

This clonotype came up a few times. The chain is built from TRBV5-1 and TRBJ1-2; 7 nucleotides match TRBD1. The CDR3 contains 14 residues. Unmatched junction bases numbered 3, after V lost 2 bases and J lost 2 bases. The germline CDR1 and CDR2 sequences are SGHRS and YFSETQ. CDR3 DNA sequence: TGCGCCAGCAGCTTCAGGGGGGAGAACTATGGCTACACCTTC. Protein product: CASSFRGENYGYTF.

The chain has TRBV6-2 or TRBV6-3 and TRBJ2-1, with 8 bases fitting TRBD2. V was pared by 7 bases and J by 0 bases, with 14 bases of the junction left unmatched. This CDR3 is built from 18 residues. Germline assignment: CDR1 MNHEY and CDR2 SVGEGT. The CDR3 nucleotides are TGTGCCAGCAAGTTCCCTCTCGGGGGGGCAAGCTCCTACAATGAGCAGTTCTTC. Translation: CASKFPLGGASSYNEQFF.

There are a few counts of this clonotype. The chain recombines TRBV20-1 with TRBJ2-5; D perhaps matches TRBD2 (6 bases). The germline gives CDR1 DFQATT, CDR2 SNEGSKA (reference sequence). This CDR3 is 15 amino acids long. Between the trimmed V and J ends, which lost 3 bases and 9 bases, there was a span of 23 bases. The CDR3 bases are TGCAGTGCTAGTCCAAGGGCGGGGACTGGCGGGTCCCAGTACTTC. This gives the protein CSASPRAGTGGSQYF.

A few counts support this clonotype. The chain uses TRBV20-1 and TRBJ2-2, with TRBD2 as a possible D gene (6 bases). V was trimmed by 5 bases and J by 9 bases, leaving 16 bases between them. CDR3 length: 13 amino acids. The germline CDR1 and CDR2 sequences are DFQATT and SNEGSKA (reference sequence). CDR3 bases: TGCAGTGCTCCGGGTGCAGGCGGGAGGGAGCTGTTTTTT. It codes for CSAPGAGGRELFF.

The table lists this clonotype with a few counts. The CDR3 is CSANDRAYEQYF. Written as DNA, the CDR3 is TGCAGTGCGAACGATCGGGCCTACGAGCAGTACTTC. This chain joins TRBV20-1 and TRBJ2-7; no clear D gene. V was clipped by 6 bases and J by 2 bases, with 11 bases between them. The V gene's germline CDR1 is DFQATT and CDR2 SNEGSKA (reference sequence). There are 12 residues in the CDR3.

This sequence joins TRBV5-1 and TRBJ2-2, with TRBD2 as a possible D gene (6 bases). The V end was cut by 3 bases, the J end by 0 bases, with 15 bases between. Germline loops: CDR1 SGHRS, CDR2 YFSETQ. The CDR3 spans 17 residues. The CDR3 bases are TGCGCCAGCAGCTCCGGTGGGGGGTACTCGAACACCGGGGAGCTGTTTTTT. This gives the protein CASSSGGGYSNTGELFF.

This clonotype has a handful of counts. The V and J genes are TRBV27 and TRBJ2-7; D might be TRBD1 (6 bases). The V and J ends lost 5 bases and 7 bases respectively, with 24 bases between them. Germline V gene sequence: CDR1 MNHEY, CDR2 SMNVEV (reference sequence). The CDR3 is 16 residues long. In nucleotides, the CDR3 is TGTGCCAGCAGTCCGGAACCGGGACACCACCCCATGGAGCAGTACTTC. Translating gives CASSPEPGHHPMEQYF.

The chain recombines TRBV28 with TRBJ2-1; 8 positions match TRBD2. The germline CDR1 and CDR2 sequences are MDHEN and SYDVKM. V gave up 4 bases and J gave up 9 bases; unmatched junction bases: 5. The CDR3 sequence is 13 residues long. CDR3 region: CASSSRGGSEQFF. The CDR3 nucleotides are TGTGCCAGCAGTTCTCGGGGGGGCAGTGAGCAGTTCTTC.

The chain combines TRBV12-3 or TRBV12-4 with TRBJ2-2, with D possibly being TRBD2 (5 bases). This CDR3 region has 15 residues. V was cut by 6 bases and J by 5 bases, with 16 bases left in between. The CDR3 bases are TGTGCCAGCAGAGTCTCCGGGGTAGGGACCGGGGAGCTGTTTTTT. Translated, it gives CASRVSGVGTGELFF.

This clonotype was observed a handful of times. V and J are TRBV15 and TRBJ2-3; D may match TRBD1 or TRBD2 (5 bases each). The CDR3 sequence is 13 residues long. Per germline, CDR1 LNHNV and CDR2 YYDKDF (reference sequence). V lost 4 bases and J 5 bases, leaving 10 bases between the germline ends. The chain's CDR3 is CATSTTGGDTQYF. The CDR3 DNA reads TGTGCCACCAGCACCACTGGGGGAGATACGCAGTATTTT.

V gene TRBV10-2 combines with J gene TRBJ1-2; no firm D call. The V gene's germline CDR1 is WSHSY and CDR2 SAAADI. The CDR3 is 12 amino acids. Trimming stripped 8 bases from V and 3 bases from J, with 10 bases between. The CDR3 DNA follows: TGCGCCAGCTCCGAGGCAGACTATGGCTACACCTTC. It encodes CASSEADYGYTF.

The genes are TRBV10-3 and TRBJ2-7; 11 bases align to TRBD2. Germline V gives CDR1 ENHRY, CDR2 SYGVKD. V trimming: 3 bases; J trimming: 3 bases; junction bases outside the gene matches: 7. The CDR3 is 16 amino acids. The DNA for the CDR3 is TGTGCCATCAGTGACTCACCGACTAGCGGGATCTACGAGCAGTACTTC. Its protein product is CAISDSPTSGIYEQYF.

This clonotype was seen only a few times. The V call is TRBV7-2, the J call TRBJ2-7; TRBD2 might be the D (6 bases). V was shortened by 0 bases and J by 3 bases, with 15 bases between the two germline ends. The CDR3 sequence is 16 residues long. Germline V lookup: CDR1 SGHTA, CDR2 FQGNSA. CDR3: CASSLAPSARVYEQYF. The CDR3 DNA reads TGTGCCAGCAGCTTAGCTCCTAGCGCCCGGGTCTACGAGCAGTACTTC.

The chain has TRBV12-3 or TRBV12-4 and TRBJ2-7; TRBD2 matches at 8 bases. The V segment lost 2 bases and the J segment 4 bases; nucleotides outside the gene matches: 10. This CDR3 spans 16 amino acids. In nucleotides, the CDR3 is TGTGCCAGCAGTTTACGGGCAGCGGGAGTCTCGTACGAGCAGTACTTC. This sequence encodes CASSLRAAGVSYEQYF.

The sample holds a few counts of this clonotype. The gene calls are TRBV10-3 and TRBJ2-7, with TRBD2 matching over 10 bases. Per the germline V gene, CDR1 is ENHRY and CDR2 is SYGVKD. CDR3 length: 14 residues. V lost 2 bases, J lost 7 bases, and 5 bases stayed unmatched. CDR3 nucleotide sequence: TGTGCCATCAGTGAGCTAGCGGGAGAGGGGGAGCAGTACTTC. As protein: CAISELAGEGEQYF.

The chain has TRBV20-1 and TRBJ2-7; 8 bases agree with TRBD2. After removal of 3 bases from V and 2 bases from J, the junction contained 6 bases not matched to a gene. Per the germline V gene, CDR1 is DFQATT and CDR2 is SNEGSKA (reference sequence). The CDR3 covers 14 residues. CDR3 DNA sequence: TGCAGTGCTAGGAAACTAGCGGCTACCTACGAGCAGTACTTC. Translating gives CSARKLAATYEQYF.

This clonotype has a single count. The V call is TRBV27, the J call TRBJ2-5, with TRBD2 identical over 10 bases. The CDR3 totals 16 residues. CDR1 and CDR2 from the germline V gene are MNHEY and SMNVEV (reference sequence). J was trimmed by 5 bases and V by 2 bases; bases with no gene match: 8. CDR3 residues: CASSLTSGTLAETQYF. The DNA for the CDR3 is TGTGCCAGCAGTTTAACTAGCGGGACCCTTGCGGAGACCCAGTACTTC.

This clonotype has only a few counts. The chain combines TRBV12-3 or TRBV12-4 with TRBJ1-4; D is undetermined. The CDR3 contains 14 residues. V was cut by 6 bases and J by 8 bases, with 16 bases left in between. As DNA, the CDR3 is TGTGCCAGCAGACAAACAGTTAATCGGGAAAAACTGTTTTTT. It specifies CASRQTVNREKLFF.